These T cell receptor beta chains were read from a single sample in a study of blood T cell repertoires in COVID-19. Only in-frame clones appear in the TCRdb table, and some are missing; sequencing was by immunoSEQ multiplex PCR. The sample lists 300,000 to 350,000 clones, around 89% occurring once. The sample was peripheral blood. The receptor set was obtained from a woman aged 35 to 49 with COVID-19, enrolled during active disease. Each CDR3 is given with its conserved first and last residue. Each record gives: CDR3 DNA, CDR3 protein, V gene, D gene, J gene, clone size, CDR3 length. A D gene is named only where the DNA matches it firmly. Expanded clones are given a class, and other clones once, few, many or no size at all.

CDR3 DNA: TGTGCCTGGAGTGTAAGTGGACAGGGGGCATTCTACACCTTC
CDR3 protein: CAWSVSGQGAFYTF
V gene: TRBV30
D gene: TRBD1
J gene: TRBJ1-2
clone size: .
CDR3 length: 14

CDR3 DNA: TGCAGCGTTGTCGAGCTAGGAGATGAGCAGTTCTTC
CDR3 protein: CSVVELGDEQFF
V gene: TRBV29-1
D gene: .
J gene: TRBJ2-1
clone size: .
CDR3 length: 12

CDR3 DNA: TGTGCCAGCACCCTAGGCGGTAACACAGATACGCAGTATTTT
CDR3 protein: CASTLGGNTDTQYF
V gene: TRBV27
D gene: .
J gene: TRBJ2-3
clone size: .
CDR3 length: 14

CDR3 DNA: TGTGCCAGCAGCGTAGCGGGGGGACAGGGGGCTTGGGAGCAGTACTTC
CDR3 protein: CASSVAGGQGAWEQYF
V gene: TRBV9
D gene: TRBD1
J gene: TRBJ2-7
clone size: once
CDR3 length: 16

CDR3 DNA: TGTGCCAGCAGTTTAACCCTAAACAGGGGGTCTTCGTACAATGAGCAGTTCTTC
CDR3 protein: CASSLTLNRGSSYNEQFF
V gene: TRBV6-2/TRBV6-3
D gene: TRBD1
J gene: TRBJ2-1
clone size: .
CDR3 length: 18

CDR3 DNA: TGTGCCAGCAGTTTAGCTCCCGGGAACACTGAAGCTTTCTTT
CDR3 protein: CASSLAPGNTEAFF
V gene: TRBV28
D gene: .
J gene: TRBJ1-1
clone size: .
CDR3 length: 14

CDR3 DNA: TGTGCCAGCAGCAACCGACAGGGTTCCTACAATGAGCAGTTCTTC
CDR3 protein: CASSNRQGSYNEQFF
V gene: TRBV5-6
D gene: TRBD1
J gene: TRBJ2-1
clone size: .
CDR3 length: 15

CDR3 DNA: TGTGCCAGTACCGCCTACCGGGACAGTGAAGCTTTCTTT
CDR3 protein: CASTAYRDSEAFF
V gene: TRBV19
D gene: TRBD1
J gene: TRBJ1-1
clone size: .
CDR3 length: 13

CDR3 DNA: TGTGCCAGCAGCTTGCGGCAGGGGACCGGCACTGAAGCTTTCTTT
CDR3 protein: CASSLRQGTGTEAFF
V gene: TRBV5-5
D gene: .
J gene: TRBJ1-1
clone size: .
CDR3 length: 15

CDR3 DNA: TGTGCCAGTAGTATCCCCAGGGATGCTAGAGTAAATCAGCCCCAGCATTTT
CDR3 protein: CASSIPRDARVNQPQHF
V gene: TRBV19
D gene: .
J gene: TRBJ1-5
clone size: .
CDR3 length: 17

CDR3 DNA: TGTGCCACCTCATCCGCAGCAGGGGGCCGGGAGACCCAGTACTTC
CDR3 protein: CATSSAAGGRETQYF
V gene: TRBV24-1
D gene: TRBD1
J gene: TRBJ2-5
clone size: .
CDR3 length: 15

CDR3 DNA: TGCGCCAGCAGCTTACAGGGGTCCGAGCAGTACTTC
CDR3 protein: CASSLQGSEQYF
V gene: TRBV5-1
D gene: TRBD1
J gene: TRBJ2-7
clone size: .
CDR3 length: 12

CDR3 DNA: TGTGCCAGCAGCCCACTTTTAGCGGGAGGGCCGAGGACCGGGGAGCTGTTTTTT
CDR3 protein: CASSPLLAGGPRTGELFF
V gene: TRBV5-4
D gene: TRBD2
J gene: TRBJ2-2
clone size: .
CDR3 length: 18

CDR3 DNA: TGTGCCAGCAGTCCCCCGGGACACTTGAACACTGAAGCTTTCTTT
CDR3 protein: CASSPPGHLNTEAFF
V gene: TRBV27
D gene: .
J gene: TRBJ1-1
clone size: .
CDR3 length: 15

CDR3 DNA: TGTGCCAGCAGCTTATACACAGGGTCGGTCACTGAAGCTTTCTTT
CDR3 protein: CASSLYTGSVTEAFF
V gene: TRBV11-2
D gene: .
J gene: TRBJ1-1
clone size: .
CDR3 length: 15

CDR3 DNA: TGTGCCAGCAGCTTAAGAAATGACAGGGGAGACTCTGGAAACACCATATATTTT
CDR3 protein: CASSLRNDRGDSGNTIYF
V gene: TRBV11-2
D gene: TRBD1
J gene: TRBJ1-3
clone size: .
CDR3 length: 18

CDR3 DNA: TGTGCCAGCAGTCAACGACAGGACCGACCTCACTATGGCTACACCTTC
CDR3 protein: CASSQRQDRPHYGYTF
V gene: TRBV7-2
D gene: .
J gene: TRBJ1-2
clone size: .
CDR3 length: 16

CDR3 DNA: TGCGCCAGCAGCTTCGTCGGCGGGAGCTCCTACGAGCAGTACTTC
CDR3 protein: CASSFVGGSSYEQYF
V gene: TRBV5-1
D gene: TRBD2
J gene: TRBJ2-7
clone size: .
CDR3 length: 15

CDR3 DNA: TGTGCCAGCCGGTTTAGACAGGGCAATCAGCCCCAGCATTTT
CDR3 protein: CASRFRQGNQPQHF
V gene: TRBV6-5
D gene: .
J gene: TRBJ1-5
clone size: .
CDR3 length: 14

CDR3 DNA: TGTGCCAGCAGCTTGTTCATGGGACAGGGGGTGAGTGGCTACACCTTC
CDR3 protein: CASSLFMGQGVSGYTF
V gene: TRBV5-4
D gene: TRBD1
J gene: TRBJ1-2
clone size: .
CDR3 length: 16

CDR3 DNA: TGTGCCAGCAGTTTACTCGATGAGCAGTTCTTC
CDR3 protein: CASSLLDEQFF
V gene: TRBV6-5
D gene: .
J gene: TRBJ2-1
clone size: .
CDR3 length: 11

CDR3 DNA: TGCAGCGGTCAAAGAGGTTGGGGGCCGAACACTGAAGCTTTCTTT
CDR3 protein: CSGQRGWGPNTEAFF
V gene: TRBV29-1
D gene: .
J gene: TRBJ1-1
clone size: .
CDR3 length: 15

CDR3 DNA: TGTGCCAGCAGCTTGGGGGCAAGCAATCAGCCCCAGCATTTT
CDR3 protein: CASSLGASNQPQHF
V gene: TRBV7-8
D gene: .
J gene: TRBJ1-5
clone size: .
CDR3 length: 14

CDR3 DNA: TGTGCCAGCAGTTCTAGCGGGGGGGCGGAGCAGTTCTTC
CDR3 protein: CASSSSGGAEQFF
V gene: TRBV12-3/TRBV12-4
D gene: TRBD2
J gene: TRBJ2-1
clone size: .
CDR3 length: 13

CDR3 DNA: TGTGCCAGCAGCCCATGGACAGGGGGGGGCAATCAGCCCCAGCATTTT
CDR3 protein: CASSPWTGGGNQPQHF
V gene: TRBV28
D gene: TRBD1
J gene: TRBJ1-5
clone size: .
CDR3 length: 16

CDR3 DNA: TGTGCCAGCAGCTTGAGGCGAGCGGGCGATGAGCAGTTCTTC
CDR3 protein: CASSLRRAGDEQFF
V gene: TRBV5-4
D gene: .
J gene: TRBJ2-1
clone size: .
CDR3 length: 14

CDR3 DNA: TGTGCCAGCAGAAGGGACATCGGAGAGACCCAGTACTTC
CDR3 protein: CASRRDIGETQYF
V gene: TRBV12-3/TRBV12-4
D gene: .
J gene: TRBJ2-5
clone size: once
CDR3 length: 13

CDR3 DNA: TGTGCCAGCAGCCAAGGGACAGGGGATTTTAATTCACCCCTCCACTTT
CDR3 protein: CASSQGTGDFNSPLHF
V gene: TRBV5-4
D gene: TRBD1
J gene: TRBJ1-6
clone size: .
CDR3 length: 16

CDR3 DNA: TGTGCCAGCAGCCCAACACGGGAGCTGTTTTTT
CDR3 protein: CASSPTRELFF
V gene: TRBV28
D gene: .
J gene: TRBJ2-2
clone size: .
CDR3 length: 11

CDR3 DNA: TGTGCCAGCAGCGCCCAGATTCGTACTGAAGCTTTCTTT
CDR3 protein: CASSAQIRTEAFF
V gene: TRBV9
D gene: .
J gene: TRBJ1-1
clone size: .
CDR3 length: 13

CDR3 DNA: TGTGCCAGCACCCTCGCGGATCTCCTCTACGAGCAGTACTTC
CDR3 protein: CASTLADLLYEQYF
V gene: TRBV28
D gene: .
J gene: TRBJ2-7
clone size: .
CDR3 length: 14

CDR3 DNA: TGTGCCAGCAGCTTAGGAGGACAGGGTAATTCACCCCTCCACTTT
CDR3 protein: CASSLGGQGNSPLHF
V gene: TRBV7-9
D gene: TRBD1
J gene: TRBJ1-6
clone size: .
CDR3 length: 15

CDR3 DNA: TGTGCCAGCTCACCTCAGGGAGGAGAGACCCAGTACTTC
CDR3 protein: CASSPQGGETQYF
V gene: TRBV18
D gene: .
J gene: TRBJ2-5
clone size: .
CDR3 length: 13

CDR3 DNA: TGTGCCAGCAGCCCCCAGGGAGGGGCGGGAGAGACCCAGTACTTC
CDR3 protein: CASSPQGGAGETQYF
V gene: TRBV6-4
D gene: TRBD2
J gene: TRBJ2-5
clone size: .
CDR3 length: 15

CDR3 DNA: TGTGCCTGGAGGGCCGGGGGGGCCGGCAATCAGCCCCAGCATTTT
CDR3 protein: CAWRAGGAGNQPQHF
V gene: TRBV30
D gene: .
J gene: TRBJ1-5
clone size: .
CDR3 length: 15

CDR3 DNA: TGCGCCAGCAGCTTGCCAGGTTATGGCTACACCTTC
CDR3 protein: CASSLPGYGYTF
V gene: TRBV5-1
D gene: .
J gene: TRBJ1-2
clone size: .
CDR3 length: 12

CDR3 DNA: TGTGCCAGCTCACCCCGCAGGGATTACGAGCAGTACTTC
CDR3 protein: CASSPRRDYEQYF
V gene: TRBV18
D gene: .
J gene: TRBJ2-7
clone size: .
CDR3 length: 13

CDR3 DNA: TGTGCCAGCAGTTTATCGGACTACCACGAGCAGTACTTC
CDR3 protein: CASSLSDYHEQYF
V gene: TRBV27
D gene: .
J gene: TRBJ2-7
clone size: .
CDR3 length: 13

CDR3 DNA: TGTGCCAGCAGCTCCCAAGGAGGCGGGACCGTCTACGAGCAGTACTTC
CDR3 protein: CASSSQGGGTVYEQYF
V gene: TRBV7-2
D gene: .
J gene: TRBJ2-7
clone size: .
CDR3 length: 16

CDR3 DNA: TGCAGCGTTAGGACTCTCGAGCGCAATTCACCCCTCCACTTT
CDR3 protein: CSVRTLERNSPLHF
V gene: TRBV29-1
D gene: .
J gene: TRBJ1-6
clone size: once
CDR3 length: 14

CDR3 DNA: TGCGCCAGCAGCTTGGAGGGAGGGAGTTACTATGGCTACACCTTC
CDR3 protein: CASSLEGGSYYGYTF
V gene: TRBV5-1
D gene: .
J gene: TRBJ1-2
clone size: .
CDR3 length: 15

CDR3 DNA: TGTGCCAGCAGCCAAGAAGCGGGCATGGGTTTTGAAGCTTTCTTT
CDR3 protein: CASSQEAGMGFEAFF
V gene: TRBV3-1/TRBV3-2
D gene: .
J gene: TRBJ1-1
clone size: few
CDR3 length: 15

CDR3 DNA: TGTGCCAGCAGTTTTACAGGGTACTATGGCTACACCTTC
CDR3 protein: CASSFTGYYGYTF
V gene: TRBV27
D gene: .
J gene: TRBJ1-2
clone size: .
CDR3 length: 13

CDR3 DNA: TGTGCCAGCAGCGCAGGACAGGGTCCCTACGAGCAGTACTTC
CDR3 protein: CASSAGQGPYEQYF
V gene: TRBV9
D gene: TRBD1
J gene: TRBJ2-7
clone size: .
CDR3 length: 14

CDR3 DNA: TGTGCCAGCAGGTCCGGGACATCAAACCTGGCTTTCTTT
CDR3 protein: CASRSGTSNLAFF
V gene: TRBV28
D gene: .
J gene: TRBJ1-1
clone size: .
CDR3 length: 13

CDR3 DNA: TGTGCCAGCAGTGAGGGGGCGTATCAGCCCCAGCATTTT
CDR3 protein: CASSEGAYQPQHF
V gene: TRBV6-1
D gene: .
J gene: TRBJ1-5
clone size: .
CDR3 length: 13

CDR3 DNA: TGCGCCAGCAGTCAACGTAAAACAGGGAAAGAGACCCAGTACTTC
CDR3 protein: CASSQRKTGKETQYF
V gene: TRBV23-1
D gene: .
J gene: TRBJ2-5
clone size: .
CDR3 length: 15

CDR3 DNA: TGTGCCAGCTCACCACCGGGCAGGGCCTACGAGCAGTACTTC
CDR3 protein: CASSPPGRAYEQYF
V gene: TRBV18
D gene: .
J gene: TRBJ2-7
clone size: .
CDR3 length: 14

CDR3 DNA: TGTGCCAGCAGCACACAGGGTGGAAACACCATATATTTT
CDR3 protein: CASSTQGGNTIYF
V gene: TRBV7-3
D gene: .
J gene: TRBJ1-3
clone size: few
CDR3 length: 13

CDR3 DNA: TGTGCCAGCAGTCCCTCCAGGGAATTCACAGATACGCAGTATTTT
CDR3 protein: CASSPSREFTDTQYF
V gene: TRBV28
D gene: .
J gene: TRBJ2-3
clone size: .
CDR3 length: 15